What follows are 22 T cell receptor beta chains derived from one specimen sequenced in a study of T cell responses to AZD1222 COVID-19 vaccine. Profiled with immunoSEQ multiplex PCR; TCRdb holds only in-frame clones, not every one. The table records tens of thousands of clones, around 87% of them present only once. The sequencing here drew on peripheral blood, taken 28 days after the second AZD1222 dose. Every receptor here comes from an adult who received the AZD1222 COVID-19 vaccine.

This clone appeared once. This sequence joins TRBV15 and TRBJ2-7; D is tentatively TRBD1 or TRBD2 (6 bases each). The CDR3 covers 15 residues. Trimming left V 0 bases short and J 2 bases short, with 11 bases between. Germline V lookup: CDR1 LNHNV, CDR2 YYDKDF (reference sequence). The CDR3 is CATSRERGAAYEQYF. CDR3 nucleotide sequence: TGTGCCACCAGCAGAGAGAGGGGGGCCGCCTACGAGCAGTACTTC.

This chain connects TRBV6-2 or TRBV6-3 to TRBJ1-5; D is unclear. The CDR3 spans 17 residues. CDR1 and CDR2 (germline): MNHEY, SVGEGT. The ends were cut back, 0 bases at V and 4 bases at J, with 16 bases in the middle. This CDR3 is CASSYSTGSGVNQPQHF. The CDR3 region has the DNA TGTGCCAGCAGTTACTCTACGGGATCCGGGGTTAATCAGCCCCAGCATTTT.

The V gene is TRBV19, the J gene TRBJ1-2; D may be TRBD1 (6 bases). In germline, CDR1 is LNHDA, CDR2 SQIVND (reference sequence). This CDR3 is built from 15 residues. Deletions cut 0 bases from V and 4 bases from J, with 12 bases between. CDR3 in amino acids: CASSIDRGRGYGYTF. The CDR3 DNA reads as TGTGCCAGTAGTATAGATCGGGGGCGCGGCTATGGCTACACCTTC. Full variable domain (missing parts from reference TRBV19 and TRBJ1-2): DGGITQSPKYLFRKEGQNVTLSCEQNLNHDAMYWYRQDPGQGLRLIYYSQIVNDFQKGDIAEGYSVSREKKESFPLTVTSAQKNPTAFYLCASSIDRGRGYGYTFGSGTRLTVV.

The chain recombines TRBV7-9 with TRBJ2-1; the D is unclear. V was cut by 3 bases and J by 6 bases, with 3 bases left in between. The length of the CDR3 is 11 residues. Looked up from germline, CDR1 is SEHNR and CDR2 is FQNEAQ (reference sequence). The CDR3 sequence: CASSFSNEQFF. The CDR3 bases are TGTGCCAGCAGCTTTAGCAATGAGCAGTTCTTC.

This clone has just one count. The chain recombines TRBV29-1 with TRBJ1-5; D call uncertain. V lost 1 base, J lost 9 bases, and 7 bases lay in between. This CDR3 has 11 amino acids. Per germline, CDR1 SQVTM and CDR2 ANQGSEA. The CDR3, as DNA: TGCAGCGTTGAAGGAGGGAGGCCCCAGCATTTT. Its protein product is CSVEGGRPQHF.

This chain links TRBV7-8 with TRBJ2-3; 9 bases are shared with TRBD2. CDR1 SGHVS and CDR2 FQNEAQ come from the germline V gene. The CDR3 length is 16 residues. J was trimmed by 2 bases and V by 1 base; bases with no gene match: 4. The CDR3 nucleotides are TGTGCCAGCAGCTTAGTGCTAGCGGGGAACACAGATACGCAGTATTTT. It codes for CASSLVLAGNTDTQYF.

The chain links TRBV9 to TRBJ2-5; D is uncertain. The CDR3 is made up of 13 amino acids. V shed 0 bases and J shed 5 bases, with 8 bases lying between them. The germline V gene has CDR1 SGDLS and CDR2 YYNGEE. CDR3 loop: CASSVGSRETQYF. CDR3 DNA: TGTGCCAGCAGCGTAGGTAGTAGGGAGACCCAGTACTTC. Looking up the rest from reference TRBV9 and TRBJ2-5 gives the full variable domain: DSGVTQTPKHLITATGQRVTLRCSPRSGDLSVYWYQQSLDQGLQFLIQYYNGEERAKGNILERFSAQQFPDLHSELNLSSLELGDSALYFCASSVGSRETQYFGPGTRLLVL.

A remark on this clone: Other DNA sequences of this sample code for an identical CDR3. This chain uses TRBV5-4 with TRBJ2-2; D is uncertain. The CDR3 has 14 residues. Per germline, CDR1 SGHNT and CDR2 YYREEE (reference sequence). Trimming removed 0 bases at V and 1 base at J, with 4 bases between. Here the CDR3 DNA reads TGTGCCAGCAGCTTGGCAGGGAACACCGGGGAGCTGTTTTTT. It is translated as CASSLAGNTGELFF.

V gene TRBV6-5 combines with J gene TRBJ2-3; 8 bases agree with TRBD1. V was clipped by 8 bases and J by 4 bases; unmatched bases: 11. The CDR3 covers 15 residues. CDR1 is MNHEY and CDR2 is SVGAGI in the germline V gene. The CDR3 sequence: CASQGAGPEPDTQYF. The DNA for the CDR3 is TGTGCCAGCCAGGGGGCTGGCCCCGAGCCAGATACGCAGTATTTT.

This sequence joins TRBV7-2 and TRBJ2-1, with TRBD1 identical over 9 bases. Germline CDR1 reads SGHTA; CDR2 reads FQGNSA. The CDR3 is 16 amino acids. Unmatched junction bases numbered 4, after V lost 4 bases and J lost 0 bases. This CDR3 is CASSYGQGSSYNEQFF. The CDR3 DNA sequence: TGTGCCAGCAGCTACGGACAGGGGAGCTCCTACAATGAGCAGTTCTTC.

This clone has a single count. CDR3 DNA: TGCAGCGCGCTAAGGGGGGAGAACACTGAAGCTTTCTTT. Its translation: CSALRGENTEAFF. This chain links TRBV29-1 with TRBJ1-1; possibly TRBD1 for D (6 bases). Per the germline V gene, CDR1 is SQVTM and CDR2 is ANQGSEA. The CDR3 totals 13 residues. The V gene lost 7 bases and the J gene lost 1 base, with 13 bases spanning the gap.

This chain links TRBV7-6 with TRBJ2-7; D is ambiguous. The V end lost 1 base, the J end lost 6 bases, and 10 bases lay between the germline ends. The CDR3 is 13 residues long. CDR1 is SGHVS and CDR2 is FNYEAQ in the germline V gene. The CDR3 protein is CASSLERKREQYF. The CDR3 nucleotides read TGTGCCAGCAGCTTAGAGCGAAAGCGCGAGCAGTACTTC.

V and J are TRBV7-8 and TRBJ1-5; TRBD1 aligns across 8 bases. This CDR3 is built from 16 residues. Germline-derived CDR1 and CDR2 are SGHVS and FQNEAQ. Losses at the gene ends were 5 bases for V and 8 bases for J; bases not matched to a gene: 14. CDR3 region: CASSPGTGLYGKPQHF. Here the CDR3 DNA reads TGTGCCAGCAGCCCAGGGACAGGTCTATATGGTAAGCCCCAGCATTTT.

In its sample, this clone was seen once. The CDR3 is CASSYADREGGYTF. CDR3 DNA sequence: TGTGCCAGCAGTTACGCCGACAGGGAGGGTGGCTACACCTTC. This rearrangement joins TRBV6-5 to TRBJ1-2; 7 nucleotides align to TRBD1. CDR3 length: 14 residues. From germline, CDR1 is MNHEY and CDR2 SVGAGI. V lost 2 bases to trimming and J lost 7 bases; unmatched junction nucleotides: 7.

In nucleotides, the CDR3 is TGTGCCAGCATAACAATACTAGCCTTAGAGACCCAGTACTTC. Its protein product is CASITILALETQYF. V is TRBV6-8 and J is TRBJ2-5; possible D gene TRBD2, 6 bases. Trimming took off 7 bases at V and 4 bases at J, with 16 bases between the two ends. Germline loops: CDR1 MNHGY, CDR2 SAAAGT. The length of the CDR3 is 14 residues.

Comments on this clone: A read error may account for a junction end that differs from germline. This chain connects TRBV5-4 to TRBJ2-6; D not certain. This CDR3 is built from 14 residues. Germline V gene lookup returns CDR1 SGHNT and CDR2 YYREEE (reference sequence). The CDR3 loop is CASSWEHGPNVLTF. Written as DNA, the CDR3 is TGTGCCAGCAGCTGGGAACATGGGCCCAACGTCCTGACTTTC.

This clone was recorded only once. The J gene is TRBJ1-2, the V gene TRBV5-1, with D uncertain. Germline V gene lookup returns CDR1 SGHRS and CDR2 YFSETQ. V lost 0 bases to trimming and J lost 8 bases, with 8 bases between them. The CDR3 totals 12 residues. This CDR3 reads CASSLGNGGYTF. In DNA, the CDR3 is TGCGCCAGCAGCTTGGGAAATGGGGGCTACACCTTC.

This chain joins TRBV5-1 and TRBJ1-2; 9 bases match TRBD1. V lost 4 bases and J lost 8; bases outside the gene matches: 6. Germline V gene data show CDR1 as SGHRS and CDR2 as YFSETQ. The CDR3 runs 13 residues. The CDR3 loop reads CASSAGQGGGYTF. CDR3 nucleotide sequence: TGCGCCAGCAGCGCGGGACAGGGAGGCGGCTACACCTTC.

The genes are TRBV5-6 and TRBJ1-1; TRBD1 aligns across 8 bases. CDR1 is SGHDT, CDR2 YYEEEE, per germline. This CDR3 region has 17 residues. The V segment lost 4 bases and the J segment 1 base; nucleotides outside the gene matches: 12. The CDR3 here is CASSGWTGSVGNTEAFF. The CDR3 DNA reads TGTGCCAGCAGCGGGTGGACAGGGTCGGTCGGGAACACTGAAGCTTTCTTT.

The chain employs TRBV5-1 and TRBJ1-2, with a weak D call TRBD1 (5 bases). The V gene's germline CDR1 is SGHRS and CDR2 YFSETQ. The CDR3 spans 15 residues. Trimming shortened V by 0 bases and J by 4 bases, and 13 bases separated the two germline ends. CDR3 protein: CASSLGTLTSYGYTF. For the CDR3, the DNA is TGCGCCAGCAGCTTGGGGACACTAACGAGCTATGGCTACACCTTC.

This clone was counted once. This sequence joins TRBV7-2 and TRBJ2-6; D might be TRBD2 (5 bases). This CDR3 comprises 15 residues. V gave up 1 base and J gave up 7 bases, with 11 bases separating them. Germline CDR1 and CDR2: SGHTA and FQGNSA. CDR3 region: CASSLGGSGANVLTF. The CDR3 DNA follows: TGTGCCAGCAGCTTAGGTGGGAGCGGTGCCAACGTCCTGACTTTC.

The rearrangement joins TRBV11-2 to TRBJ2-7; TRBD1 matches at 10 bases. The V segment lost 4 bases and the J segment 6 bases; nucleotides outside the gene matches: 9. Germline assignment: CDR1 SGHAT and CDR2 FQNNGV. The CDR3 contains 15 residues. As DNA, the CDR3 is TGTGCCAGCAGCTCCCGGCCGGGACAGGGGACCGAGCAGTACTTC. This codes for CASSSRPGQGTEQYF.